The 8 T cell receptor beta chains in this list originate from one sample, sequenced in a study of CD8 T cells in Susac syndrome. After extraction with the RNeasy kit, 0.5 to 1 ug of the RNA was reverse transcribed using random hexamers. MiXCR, applied by TCRdb to the immunoSEQ multiplex PCR reads, yields one record per CDR3 protein. Here the sample spans more than 95,000 distinct CDR3 sequences, 90% to 95% being singletons. The sequenced sample consisted of CD8+ T cells from PBMCs. These receptors were taken from a human donor with multiple sclerosis.

The chain is built from TRBV6-6 and TRBJ2-3, with no clear D. Trimming removed 7 bases at V and 3 bases at J, with 17 bases between. From germline, CDR1 is MNHNY and CDR2 SVGAGI (reference sequence). The CDR3 contains 15 residues. The CDR3 DNA follows: TGTGCCAGCACCCCAATGTTGGGTTTGACAGATACGCAGTATTTT. Translating it yields CASTPMLGLTDTQYF.

The chain links TRBV19 to TRBJ2-7; D unresolved. This CDR3 has 13 amino acids. Per germline, CDR1 LNHDA and CDR2 SQIVND (reference sequence). V was trimmed by 10 bases and J by 1 base, leaving 14 bases between them. The CDR3 DNA follows: TGTGCCACCAATCACCAGTCGTCCTACGAGCAGTACGTC. Protein sequence: CATNHQSSYEQYV.

Only one count was recorded for this clonotype. The V and J genes are TRBV6-6 and TRBJ2-7, with D tentatively TRBD1 or TRBD2 (5 bases each). V was trimmed by 2 bases and J by 1 base, leaving 9 bases between them. CDR1 and CDR2 (germline): MNHNY, SVGAGI (reference sequence). This CDR3 is 14 amino acids long. CDR3 DNA: TGTGCCAGCAGTTACGGGACCCGTTCCTACGAGCAGTACGTC. Its translation is CASSYGTRSYEQYV.

The rearrangement links TRBV7-9 to TRBJ2-7; the match to TRBD1 covers 9 bases. V gave up 4 bases and J gave up 0 bases; unmatched junction bases: 10. The germline V gene encodes CDR1 SEHNR and CDR2 FQNEAQ (reference sequence). The CDR3 consists of 17 residues. CDR3 DNA: TGTGCCAGCAGCTCGACTGGACAGGGGCCGATCTCCTACGAGCAGTACTTC. The encoded protein is CASSSTGQGPISYEQYF.

The chain couples TRBV2 to TRBJ2-3; D uncertain. This CDR3 comprises 14 residues. Germline assignment: CDR1 SNHLY and CDR2 FYNNEI. V gave up 4 bases and J gave up 2 bases, with 10 bases separating them. The CDR3 loop reads CASSGTSFTDTQYF. CDR3 bases: TGTGCCAGCAGTGGGACCTCTTTCACAGATACGCAGTATTTT. Together with reference TRBV2 and TRBJ2-3, the CDR3 gives the full variable domain: EPEVTQTPSHQVTQMGQEVILRCVPISNHLYFYWYRQILGQKVEFLVSFYNNEISEKSEIFDDQFSVERPDGSNFTLKIRSTKLEDSAMYFCASSGTSFTDTQYFGPGTRLTVL.

The chain is built from TRBV7-9 and TRBJ2-2, with 7 bases aligning to TRBD1. Trimming cost V 5 bases and J 3 bases; bases outside gene matches: 18. The germline CDR1 and CDR2 sequences are SEHNR and FQNEAQ (reference sequence). The length of the CDR3 is 19 residues. The CDR3 spells CASSPHRQTAGGHTGELFF. CDR3 coding DNA: TGTGCCAGCAGCCCCCACCGGCAGACTGCAGGGGGTCACACCGGGGAGCTGTTTTTT.

In DNA form, the CDR3 reads TGCAGCGTCTCCGGGACTGGCTCCTACAATGAGCAGTTCTTC. This translates into CSVSGTGSYNEQFF. V and J are TRBV29-1 and TRBJ2-1; perhaps TRBD2 as D (6 bases). CDR1 is SQVTM, CDR2 ANQGSEA, per germline. V gave up 6 bases and J gave up 0 bases, with 12 bases separating them. This CDR3 has 14 residues.

This sequence joins TRBV10-1 and TRBJ1-2; 8 nucleotides agree with TRBD1. The CDR3 length is 15 residues. The germline CDR1 and CDR2 sequences are WNHNN and SYGVQD (reference sequence). J gave up 4 bases and V 6 bases, and 10 bases lay outside the gene matches. CDR3 amino acids: CASSPDRGSLYGYTF. Written as DNA, the CDR3 is TGCGCCAGCAGCCCCGACAGGGGCTCTCTCTATGGCTACACCTTC.